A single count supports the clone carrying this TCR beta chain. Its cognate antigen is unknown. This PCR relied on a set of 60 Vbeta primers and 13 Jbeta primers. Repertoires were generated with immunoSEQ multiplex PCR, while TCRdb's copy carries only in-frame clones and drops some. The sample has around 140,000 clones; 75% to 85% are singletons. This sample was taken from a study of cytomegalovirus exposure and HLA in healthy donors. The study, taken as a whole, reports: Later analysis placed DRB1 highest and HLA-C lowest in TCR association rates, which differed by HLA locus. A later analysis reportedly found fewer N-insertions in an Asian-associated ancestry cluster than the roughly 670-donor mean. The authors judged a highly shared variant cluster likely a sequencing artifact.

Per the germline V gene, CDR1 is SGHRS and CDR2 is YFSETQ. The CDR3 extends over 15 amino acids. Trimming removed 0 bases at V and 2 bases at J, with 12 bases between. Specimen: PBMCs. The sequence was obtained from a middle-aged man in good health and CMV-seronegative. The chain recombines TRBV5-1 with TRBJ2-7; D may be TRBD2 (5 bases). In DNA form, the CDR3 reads TGCGCCAGCAGCTTGGATGGCACGGGGACCTACGAGCAGTACTTC. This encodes CASSLDGTGTYEQYF.